The 30 T cell receptor beta chains below were found in one sample sequenced in a study of beta chain features in type 1 diabetes. Reverse transcribing all isolated RNA meant expressed TCRB transcripts were sequenced. Profiled with immunoSEQ multiplex PCR; TCRdb holds only in-frame clones, not every one. The sample yields some 150,000 clones, around 10% seen once. The specimen was central memory CD4+ T cells from blood. The source of these receptors is a man between 18 and 35 years old in good health.

This clone has a handful of counts. This chain joins TRBV13 and TRBJ1-4; 10 bases are a match to TRBD1. The V gene end was trimmed by 6 bases and the J gene end by 6 bases; junction bases not matched to a gene: 4. This CDR3 is 14 amino acids long. CDR1 is PRHDT, CDR2 FYEKMQ, per germline (reference sequence). CDR3 region: CASRIGTGDEKLFF. CDR3 nucleotide sequence: TGTGCCAGCAGAATCGGGACAGGGGATGAAAAACTGTTTTTT.

The rearrangement joins TRBV4-3 to TRBJ2-3; D remains ambiguous. Germline V gives CDR1 LGHNA, CDR2 YSLEER. This CDR3 comprises 12 residues. Deletions cut 4 bases from V and 9 bases from J, with 11 bases between. CDR3 DNA: TGCGCCAGCAGCCTGCATTGGGGAACGCAGTATTTT. Protein: CASSLHWGTQYF.

This clone appeared many times. V and J are TRBV23-1 and TRBJ2-1; 7 bases agree with TRBD2. TRBV23-1 is noted as an ORF with a role that remains uncertain. The CDR3 length is 15 residues. Trimming at V came to 0 bases and at J to 5 bases, leaving 4 bases not matched to a gene. CDR3 nucleotide sequence: TGCGCCAGCAGTCAATCTCTAGCGGAAGACAATGAGCAGTTCTTC. Protein product: CASSQSLAEDNEQFF.

This clone was observed at least ten times. V and J are TRBV6-5 and TRBJ1-3, with TRBD1 matching 7 bases. The CDR3 runs 15 residues. The V segment lost 0 bases and the J segment 4 bases; nucleotides outside the gene matches: 3. Germline V lookup: CDR1 MNHEY, CDR2 SVGAGI. The CDR3 loop is CASSYSTGMGNTIYF. The CDR3, as DNA: TGTGCCAGCAGTTACTCGACAGGGATGGGAAACACCATATATTTT.

In its sample, this clone was seen a few times. The V gene is TRBV7-2, the J gene TRBJ1-6; D call uncertain. The CDR3 runs to 15 residues. The V gene lost 3 bases and the J gene lost 7 bases, with 13 bases spanning the gap. Germline lookup yields CDR1 SGHTA and CDR2 FQGNSA. The CDR3 DNA follows: TGTGCCAGCAGCTTGTTGGTGGGGAACAATTCACCCCTCCACTTT. As protein: CASSLLVGNNSPLHF. Looking up the rest from reference TRBV7-2 and TRBJ1-6 gives the full variable domain: GAGVSQSPSNKVTEKGKDVELRCDPISGHTALYWYRQSLGQGLEFLIYFQGNSAPDKSGLPSDRFSAERTGGSVSTLTIQRTQQEDSAVYLCASSLLVGNNSPLHFGNGTRLTVT.

V is TRBV18 and J is TRBJ2-5, with TRBD1 matching over 11 bases. Germline V gene sequence: CDR1 KGHSH, CDR2 LQKENI. CDR3 length: 17 amino acids. V trimming: 4 bases; J trimming: 4 bases; junction bases outside the gene matches: 11. CDR3 nucleotides: TGTGCCAGCTCACGACCACCTACGGGACAGGGGGGAGAGACCCAGTACTTC. Protein sequence: CASSRPPTGQGGETQYF.

This clone was picked up a small number of times. The chain has TRBV30 and TRBJ2-5, with 7 nucleotides matching TRBD1. Germline trimming cut 4 bases from V and 4 bases from J; bases unmatched to any gene: 3. Germline CDR1 reads GTSNPN; CDR2 reads SVGIG (reference sequence). CDR3 size: 12 residues. DNA for the CDR3: TGTGCCTGGAATAGGGGGCGAGAGACCCAGTACTTC. Its protein product is CAWNRGRETQYF. The variable domain in full, completed from reference TRBV30 and TRBJ2-5, reads SQTIHQWPATLVQPVGSPLSLECTVEGTSNPNLYWYRQAAGRGLQLLFYSVGIGQISSEVPQNLSASRPQDRQFILSSKKLLLSDSGFYLCAWNRGRETQYFGPGTRLLVL.

This clone was observed a handful of times. CDR3 bases: TGTGCCAGCAGTTACTCCCAGGCCCGCCGAATTGGCGAGCAGTACTTC. This encodes CASSYSQARRIGEQYF. This chain connects TRBV6-6 to TRBJ2-7; unclear D gene. V was shortened by 0 bases and J by 6 bases, with 18 bases between the two germline ends. From germline, CDR1 is MNHNY and CDR2 SVGAGI (reference sequence). CDR3 length equals 16 residues.

The sample holds a few counts of this clone. V is TRBV28 and J is TRBJ2-7; 8 bases align to TRBD1. CDR1 and CDR2 (germline): MDHEN, SYDVKM. This CDR3 spans 14 amino acids. V gave up 0 bases and J gave up 2 bases; unmatched junction bases: 0. The CDR3 region has the DNA TGTGCCAGCAGTTTATGGGACAGGGCCTACGAGCAGTACTTC. Translated, it gives CASSLWDRAYEQYF.

A few counts support this clone. The genes are TRBV25-1 and TRBJ1-1, with a tentative D call TRBD1 (6 bases). The germline V gene encodes CDR1 MGHDK and CDR2 SYGVNS. Trimming removed 2 bases from V and 5 bases from J, with 15 bases in between. The CDR3 consists of 15 residues. CDR3 bases: TGTGCCAGCAGTGAAGACTGGGGGCGAGAGACTGAAGCTTTCTTT. This translates into CASSEDWGRETEAFF.

A few counts support this clone. The chain recombines TRBV5-6 with TRBJ1-6, with D uncertain. Trimming cost V 5 bases and J 12 bases, with 12 bases left between them. Germline-derived CDR1 and CDR2 are SGHDT and YYEEEE. CDR3 length equals 12 residues. CDR3 in amino acids: CASRKQTRPLHF. In DNA, the CDR3 is TGTGCCAGCAGAAAACAGACTCGACCCCTCCACTTT.

This clone occurred a few times. The chain uses TRBV7-2 and TRBJ1-1; TRBD1 aligns across 12 bases. V gave up 0 bases and J gave up 8 bases; unmatched junction bases: 4. CDR1 is SGHTA, CDR2 FQGNSA, per germline. This CDR3 contains 15 residues. CDR3 nucleotide sequence: TGTGCCAGCAGCTTAGCTGGGACAGGGGGCGGGGAAGCTTTCTTT. It translates to CASSLAGTGGGEAFF. Full variable domain (missing parts from reference TRBV7-2 and TRBJ1-1): GAGVSQSPSNKVTEKGKDVELRCDPISGHTALYWYRQSLGQGLEFLIYFQGNSAPDKSGLPSDRFSAERTGGSVSTLTIQRTQQEDSAVYLCASSLAGTGGGEAFFGQGTRLTVV.

This clone was seen only once. The rearrangement uses TRBV7-2 and TRBJ1-2; D not certain. The V gene's germline CDR1 is SGHTA and CDR2 FQGNSA. V was shortened by 1 base and J by 5 bases, with 8 bases between the two germline ends. The CDR3 is made up of 13 amino acids. The CDR3 sequence: CASSLDFGYGYTF. CDR3 bases: TGTGCCAGCAGCTTAGATTTCGGATATGGCTACACCTTC.

In its sample, this clone was seen a few times. The CDR3 nucleotides are TGTGCCTGGAGTGTCGGGGGCGCCTTAAATGAGCAGTTCTTC. It specifies CAWSVGGALNEQFF. The V call is TRBV30, the J call TRBJ2-1; possibly TRBD1 or TRBD2 for D (6 bases each). The CDR3 contains 14 residues. Germline CDR1 and CDR2: GTSNPN and SVGIG (reference sequence). With 0 bases removed from V and 7 bases from J, the gap between germline ends came to 13 bases.

This clone turned up a few times. V gene TRBV19 combines with J gene TRBJ2-5, with 10 nucleotides matching TRBD1. The CDR3 has 13 residues. After removal of 8 bases from V and 5 bases from J, the junction contained 5 bases not matched to a gene. Germline CDR1 and CDR2: LNHDA and SQIVND (reference sequence). The CDR3 loop is CASGRDRGETQYF. DNA of the CDR3: TGTGCCAGTGGGCGGGACAGGGGCGAGACCCAGTACTTC.

The chain uses TRBV7-2 and TRBJ1-2; a possible D gene is TRBD1 (5 bases). Trimming cost V 5 bases and J 0 bases, with 13 bases left between them. CDR3 length: 15 amino acids. From germline, CDR1 is SGHTA and CDR2 FQGNSA. CDR3 protein: CASSTRQTPNYGYTF. The CDR3 DNA sequence: TGTGCCAGCAGCACACGACAGACACCTAACTATGGCTACACCTTC.

The rearrangement joins TRBV28 to TRBJ1-3; the D is unclear. The CDR3 covers 12 residues. V dropped 3 bases and J dropped 6 bases, with 6 bases sitting between them. CDR1 and CDR2 from the germline V gene are MDHEN and SYDVKM. This CDR3 is CASSLDQNTIYF. CDR3 coding DNA: TGTGCCAGCAGTTTGGACCAAAACACCATATATTTT. The variable domain in full, completed from reference TRBV28 and TRBJ1-3, reads DVKVTQSSRYLVKRTGEKVFLECVQDMDHENMFWYRQDPGLGLRLIYFSYDVKMKEKGDIPEGYSVSREKKERFSLILESASTNQTSMYLCASSLDQNTIYFGEGSWLTVV.

In its sample, this clone was seen a few times. A much larger clone differs from this one at a single base, so this may be a read error. This chain joins TRBV7-9 and TRBJ1-5, with 7 bases fitting TRBD1. The CDR3 length is 15 residues. The V gene's germline CDR1 is SEHNR and CDR2 FQNEAQ (reference sequence). V dropped 4 bases and J dropped 4; count of bases not matched to a gene: 7. The CDR3: CASSYVTGRNQPQHF. As DNA, the CDR3 is TGTGCCAGCAGCTACGTGACAGGGAGGAATCAGCCCCAGCATTTT.

The chain links TRBV5-6 to TRBJ2-4, with 11 bases fitting TRBD1. Per the germline V gene, CDR1 is SGHDT and CDR2 is YYEEEE. V shed 4 bases and J 7 bases; nucleotides not matched to a gene: 7. The CDR3 runs to 15 residues. Written as DNA, the CDR3 is TGTGCCAGCAGCCCCAGAAGGACAGGGGGCAACATTCAGTACTTC. Translating it yields CASSPRRTGGNIQYF. The full variable domain, with the rest looked up from reference TRBV5-6 and TRBJ2-4, is DAGVTQSPTHLIKTRGQQVTLRCSPKSGHDTVSWYQQALGQGPQFIFQYYEEEERQRGNFPDRFSGHQFPNYSSELNVNALLLGDSALYLCASSPRRTGGNIQYFGAGTRLSVL.

V gene TRBV15 combines with J gene TRBJ1-1; the match to TRBD1 covers 7 bases. The CDR3 spans 12 residues. The J segment lost 7 bases and the V segment lost 9 bases, leaving 8 bases of the junction unmatched. Germline CDR1 is LNHNV and CDR2 is YYDKDF (reference sequence). The CDR3 coding sequence is TGTGCCACAAGAGGGGGCCTGGATGAAGCTTTCTTT. Translation gives CATRGGLDEAFF.

This clone was counted a few times. CDR3 amino acids: CASSRSRDTGELFF. The CDR3 nucleotides are TGCGCCAGCAGCCGCTCCCGGGACACCGGGGAGCTGTTTTTT. This rearrangement joins TRBV4-3 to TRBJ2-2; D unresolved. The CDR3 is 14 residues long. Germline CDR1 and CDR2: LGHNA and YSLEER. V lost 4 bases and J lost 3, with 9 bases in between.

The chain couples TRBV4-3 to TRBJ1-1; D might be TRBD1 (6 bases). V lost 3 bases and J lost 10, with 18 bases in between. Germline V gene lookup returns CDR1 LGHNA and CDR2 YSLEER. The CDR3 is made up of 14 amino acids. CDR3 in amino acids: CASSHATGKGRAFF. The CDR3 DNA reads as TGCGCCAGCAGCCATGCAACAGGGAAGGGACGAGCTTTCTTT.

This clone showed up just a few times. CDR3: CASSSRGQGLAGPGEQYF. In DNA, the CDR3 is TGTGCCAGCAGCTCGCGGGGACAGGGACTAGCGGGGCCCGGTGAGCAGTACTTC. The rearrangement joins TRBV9 to TRBJ2-7; 13 positions agree with TRBD2. The germline V gene has CDR1 SGDLS and CDR2 YYNGEE. This CDR3 comprises 18 residues. Germline trimming cut 4 bases from V and 7 bases from J; bases unmatched to any gene: 17.

This chain uses TRBV4-2 with TRBJ2-5; D remains ambiguous. Germline V gene sequence: CDR1 LGHNA, CDR2 YNFKEQ. The CDR3 spans 15 residues. V was shortened by 1 base and J by 3 bases, with 12 bases between the two germline ends. The CDR3 region has the DNA TGTGCCAGCAGCCAAGGGGCGGTAATCGAAGAGACCCAGTACTTC. It is translated as CASSQGAVIEETQYF.

The genes are TRBV5-6 and TRBJ2-1, with D perhaps matching TRBD2 (6 bases). V was cut by 0 bases and J by 1 base, with 11 bases left in between. Germline V gene lookup returns CDR1 SGHDT and CDR2 YYEEEE. The CDR3 is made up of 16 amino acids. This CDR3 is CASSLGPGTSYNEQFF. CDR3 nucleotide sequence: TGTGCCAGCAGCTTGGGCCCAGGGACTTCCTACAATGAGCAGTTCTTC.

There are a few counts of this clone. Other DNA sequences in this specimen translate into the identical CDR3. V usage is TRBV29-1 and J usage is TRBJ1-2; D ambiguous. Trimming shortened V by 6 bases and J by 8 bases, and 10 bases separated the two germline ends. The CDR3 contains 10 residues. Germline CDR1 and CDR2: SQVTM and ANQGSEA. As DNA, the CDR3 is TGCAGCGTGGGCGACACGGGCTACACCTTC. This translates into CSVGDTGYTF.

This rearrangement joins TRBV15 to TRBJ2-7; D is unclear. Germline CDR1 LNHNV, CDR2 YYDKDF (reference sequence). V dropped 1 base and J dropped 3 bases, with 7 bases sitting between them. The CDR3 has 13 residues. This chain's CDR3 is CATSRGVNYEQYF. The DNA of the CDR3 is TGTGCCACCAGCAGAGGGGTTAACTACGAGCAGTACTTC.

This clone was seen a few times. Other DNA sequences in this specimen translate into the identical CDR3. The rearrangement links TRBV5-1 to TRBJ1-2; TRBD1 agrees at 8 bases. The CDR3 totals 13 residues. In germline, CDR1 is SGHRS, CDR2 YFSETQ. V lost 4 bases, J lost 4 bases, and 3 bases stayed unmatched. CDR3 region: CASSLGQVYGYTF. DNA for the CDR3: TGCGCCAGCAGCCTGGGACAGGTCTATGGCTACACCTTC.

There are a few counts of this clone. This chain links TRBV7-9 with TRBJ1-2, with TRBD1 matching over 10 bases. Germline-derived CDR1 and CDR2 are SEHNR and FQNEAQ (reference sequence). The CDR3 length is 15 residues. V shed 5 bases and J 4 bases; nucleotides not matched to a gene: 7. CDR3 amino acids: CASSPHRDRGYGYTF. Written as DNA, the CDR3 is TGTGCCAGCAGCCCTCACCGGGACAGGGGCTATGGCTACACCTTC.

The sample holds a few counts of this clone. The CDR3 region is CASSLQPQGSGANVLTF. CDR3 in DNA: TGTGCCAGCAGCCTCCAGCCTCAGGGGTCTGGGGCCAACGTCCTGACTTTC. This chain links TRBV7-9 with TRBJ2-6; D is possibly TRBD1 (6 bases). Trimming removed 5 bases from V and 1 base from J, with 15 bases in between. Germline V gene sequence: CDR1 SEHNR, CDR2 FQNEAQ (reference sequence). The CDR3 covers 17 residues.